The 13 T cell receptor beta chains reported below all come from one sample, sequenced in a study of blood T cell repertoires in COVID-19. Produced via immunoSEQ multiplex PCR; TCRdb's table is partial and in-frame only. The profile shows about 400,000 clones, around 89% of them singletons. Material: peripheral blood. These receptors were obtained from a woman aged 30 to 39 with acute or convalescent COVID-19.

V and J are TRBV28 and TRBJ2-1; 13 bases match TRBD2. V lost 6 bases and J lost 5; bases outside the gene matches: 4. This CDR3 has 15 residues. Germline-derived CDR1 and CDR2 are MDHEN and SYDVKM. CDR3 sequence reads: CASSRLAGGHNEQFF. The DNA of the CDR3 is TGTGCCAGCAGCCGACTAGCGGGGGGTCACAATGAGCAGTTCTTC.

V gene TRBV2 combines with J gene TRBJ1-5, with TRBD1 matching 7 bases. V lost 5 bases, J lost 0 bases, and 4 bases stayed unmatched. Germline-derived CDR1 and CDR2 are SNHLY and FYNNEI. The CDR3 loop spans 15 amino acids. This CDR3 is CASSSGGYSNQPQHF. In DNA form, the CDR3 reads TGTGCCAGCAGTTCAGGGGGTTATAGCAATCAGCCCCAGCATTTT.

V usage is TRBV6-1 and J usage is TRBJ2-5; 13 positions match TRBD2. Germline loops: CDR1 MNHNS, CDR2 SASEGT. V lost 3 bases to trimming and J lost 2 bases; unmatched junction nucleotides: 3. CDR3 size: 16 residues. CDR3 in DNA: TGTGCCAGCAGTGATCTACTAGCGGGGGGGCAAGAGACCCAGTACTTC. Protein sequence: CASSDLLAGGQETQYF.

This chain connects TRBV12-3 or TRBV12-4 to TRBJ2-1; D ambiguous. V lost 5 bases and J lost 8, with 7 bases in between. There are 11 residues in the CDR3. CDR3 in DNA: TGTGCCAGCAGTCCAACGGATGAGCAGTTCTTC. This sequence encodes CASSPTDEQFF.

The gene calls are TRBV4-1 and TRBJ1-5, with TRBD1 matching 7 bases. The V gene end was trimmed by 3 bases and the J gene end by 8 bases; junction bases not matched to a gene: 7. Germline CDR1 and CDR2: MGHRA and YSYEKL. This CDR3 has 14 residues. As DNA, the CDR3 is TGCGCCAGCAGCCACCCGGGGCAGGGGGAGCCCCAGCATTTT. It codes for CASSHPGQGEPQHF.

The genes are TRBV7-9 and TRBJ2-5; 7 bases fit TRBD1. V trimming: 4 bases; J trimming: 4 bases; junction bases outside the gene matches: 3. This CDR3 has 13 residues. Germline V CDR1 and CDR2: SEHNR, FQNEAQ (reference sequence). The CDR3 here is CASSSTGVETQYF. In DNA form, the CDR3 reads TGTGCCAGCAGCTCTACAGGGGTAGAGACCCAGTACTTC.

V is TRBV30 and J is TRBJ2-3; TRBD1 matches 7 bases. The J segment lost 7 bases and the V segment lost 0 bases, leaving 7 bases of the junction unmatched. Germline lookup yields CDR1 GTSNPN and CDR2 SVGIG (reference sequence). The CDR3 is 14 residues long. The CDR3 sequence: CAWSVGDSYHTQYF. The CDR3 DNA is TGTGCCTGGAGTGTAGGGGACAGTTATCATACGCAGTATTTT.

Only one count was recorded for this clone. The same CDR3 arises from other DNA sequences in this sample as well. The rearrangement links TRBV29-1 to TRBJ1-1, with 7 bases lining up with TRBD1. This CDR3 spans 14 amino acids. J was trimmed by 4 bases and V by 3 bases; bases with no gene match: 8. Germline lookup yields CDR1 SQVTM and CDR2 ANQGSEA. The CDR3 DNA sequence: TGCAGCGTTGACTTTAAGGGGGCGCGCACTGAAGCTTTCTTT. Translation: CSVDFKGARTEAFF.

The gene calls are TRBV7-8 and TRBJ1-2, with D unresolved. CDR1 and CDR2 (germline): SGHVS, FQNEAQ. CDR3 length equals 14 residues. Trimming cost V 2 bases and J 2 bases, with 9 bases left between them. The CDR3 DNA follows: TGTGCCAGCAGCTTATCGGAGCAGAACTATGGCTACACCTTC. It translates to CASSLSEQNYGYTF.

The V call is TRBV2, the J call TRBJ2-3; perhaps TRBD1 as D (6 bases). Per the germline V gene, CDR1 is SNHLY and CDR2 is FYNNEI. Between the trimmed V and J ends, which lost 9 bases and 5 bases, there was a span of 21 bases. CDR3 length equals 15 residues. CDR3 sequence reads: CASPKESTGKDTQYF. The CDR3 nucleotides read TGTGCCAGTCCGAAGGAGTCAACAGGGAAAGATACGCAGTATTTT.

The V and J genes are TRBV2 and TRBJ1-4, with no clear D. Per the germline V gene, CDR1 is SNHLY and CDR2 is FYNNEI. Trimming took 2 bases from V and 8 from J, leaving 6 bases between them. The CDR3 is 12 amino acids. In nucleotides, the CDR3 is TGTGCCAGCAGTGAAAACCGGGAAAAACTGTTTTTT. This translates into CASSENREKLFF.

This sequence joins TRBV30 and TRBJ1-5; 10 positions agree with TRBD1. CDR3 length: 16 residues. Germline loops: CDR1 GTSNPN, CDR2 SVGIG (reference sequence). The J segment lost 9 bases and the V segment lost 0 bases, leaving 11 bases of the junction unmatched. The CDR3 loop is CAWSVAGGGDRGPQHF. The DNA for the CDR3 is TGTGCCTGGAGTGTTGCCGGGGGCGGGGACAGGGGGCCCCAGCATTTT.

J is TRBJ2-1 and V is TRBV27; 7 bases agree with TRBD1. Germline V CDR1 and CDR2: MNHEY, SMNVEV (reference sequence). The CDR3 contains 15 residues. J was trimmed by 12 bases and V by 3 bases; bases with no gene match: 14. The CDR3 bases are TGTGCCAGCAGTTTCGGGGACAGACAACCTATTTCGCAGTTCTTC. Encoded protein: CASSFGDRQPISQFF.